This T cell receptor (beta chain) was sequenced for a study of metastatic and nonmetastatic thyroid tumors. Study-wide findings and caveats: The study reportedly found significantly higher TCR beta diversity in malignant thyroid tumors than benign nodules, in blood and tumor.

TCRdb ran MiXCR on the PCR reads. The profile shows around 20,000 clones, less than 30% of them singletons. There are a few counts of this clone. The antigen is unknown. The V end lost 0 bases, the J end lost 0 bases, and 3 bases lay between the germline ends. In germline, CDR1 is MNHEY, CDR2 SVGEGT. There are 14 residues in the CDR3. Patients were all untreated before their thyroid surgery. The J gene is TRBJ1-5, the V gene TRBV6-2 or TRBV6-3; D remains unclear. The sample comprised tumor tissue. This clonotype originated in a male donor with papillary thyroid cancer or a benign thyroid nodule (not recorded which). Some clones in this sample may be carry-over from other donors' samples. The CDR3 nucleotides read TGTGCCAGCAGTTACTCGAGTAGCAATCAGCCCCAGCATTTT. Protein sequence: CASSYSSSNQPQHF.